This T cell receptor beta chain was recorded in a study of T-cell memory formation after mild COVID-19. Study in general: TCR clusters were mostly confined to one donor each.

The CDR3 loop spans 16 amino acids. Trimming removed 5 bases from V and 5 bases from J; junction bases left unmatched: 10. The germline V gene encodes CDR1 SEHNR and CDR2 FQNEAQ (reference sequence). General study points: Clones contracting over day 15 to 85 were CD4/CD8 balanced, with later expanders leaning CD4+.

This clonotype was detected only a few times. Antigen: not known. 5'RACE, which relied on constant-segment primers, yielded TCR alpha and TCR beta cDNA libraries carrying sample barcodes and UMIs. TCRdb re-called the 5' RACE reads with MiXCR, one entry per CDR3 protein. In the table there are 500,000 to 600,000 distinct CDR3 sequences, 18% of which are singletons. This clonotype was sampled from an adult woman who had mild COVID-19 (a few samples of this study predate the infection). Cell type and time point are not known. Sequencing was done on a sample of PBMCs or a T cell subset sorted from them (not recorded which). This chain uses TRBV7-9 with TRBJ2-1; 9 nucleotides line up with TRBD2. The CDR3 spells CASSLYGLANNNEQFF. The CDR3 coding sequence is TGTGCCAGCAGCCTCTACGGACTAGCGAACAACAATGAGCAGTTCTTC.